The entry that follows covers one TCR beta chain sequence. Its antigen is currently unknown. No ophthalmopathy progression within 18 months constituted stable Graves' hyperthyroidism. Patients showing uncontrolled infection, other autoimmune disease, pregnancy or lactation were ineligible. The entry originates in a study of T cells in Graves' hyperthyroidism and ophthalmopathy. What was amplified from RNA transcripts were TCR beta CDR3 regions. With the HTBI primer set, the TCR CDR3 went through a first round of RT-PCR. One entry per CDR3 protein, called by TCRdb with MiXCR from the multiplex PCR reads. This sample has 750,000 to 900,000 distinct CDR3 sequences, with around 38% found just once. Study outcomes and limitations: Ophthalmopathy got predicted by the model a median approximately six months before its onset. Most expanded thyroid clonotypes above 0.001 also appeared in blood.

With 6 bases removed from V and 6 bases from J, the gap between germline ends came to 15 bases. This CDR3 has 14 amino acids. Per the germline V gene, CDR1 is ENHRY and CDR2 is SYGVKD. This sequence joins TRBV10-3 and TRBJ1-5, with D hard to call. The clonotype comes from a man aged 18 to 30 with Graves' hyperthyroidism. Sequenced material: blood. CDR3 region: CAISSDGGVQPQHF. CDR3 nucleotide sequence: TGTGCCATCAGCAGTGACGGTGGGGTTCAGCCCCAGCATTTT.